This T cell receptor (beta chain) emerged from a study of graft-versus-host responses after intestinal transplantation. Using immunoSEQ multiplex PCR, the repertoire was profiled, and TCRdb retains in-frame clones only, with some absent. The table records 85,000 to 90,000 clones, around nine tenths of them present only once. Study conclusions and caveats: Among recipient marrow samples, GvH clones were found; some appeared first in ileum or blood.

With V trimmed by 3 bases and J by 1 base, 2 bases remained unmatched. Looked up from germline, CDR1 is SGHNT and CDR2 is YENEEA. CDR3 length: 14 residues. Note on this clone: What it binds is not known.

This clonotype was obtained from a human donor who received an intestinal transplant. The chain employs TRBV11-3 and TRBJ1-1, with 7 bases lining up with TRBD1. This sample comprised unstimulated CD4+ T cells sorted from spleen or lymph node cells, obtained before intestinal transplant. The CDR3 coding sequence is TGTGCCAGCAGCTTCCAGGGGGAGAACACTGAAGCTTTCTTT. Its translation is CASSFQGENTEAFF.